This T cell receptor (beta chain) was documented in a study of T-cell memory formation after mild COVID-19. Each CDR3 protein gets one entry after TCRdb re-called the 5' RACE reads with MiXCR. Of 180,000 or so distinct CDR3 sequences listed, 16% are singletons. This receptor was identified in an adult woman who had mild COVID-19 (a few samples of this study predate the infection). Cell type and time point are not known. The sequenced sample was PBMCs or a T cell subset sorted from them (not recorded which).

The CDR3 here is CASSLQGRDREFF. CDR3 coding DNA: TGCGCCAGCAGCTTGCAAGGCCGGGACAGGGAGTTCTTC. This sequence joins TRBV5-1 and TRBJ2-1, with 9 bases identical to TRBD1. The germline V gene has CDR1 SGHRS and CDR2 YFSETQ. The CDR3 spans 13 residues. V was clipped by 1 base and J by 14 bases; unmatched bases: 7.